A selection of T cell receptor beta chains follows, all from one sample in a study of CXCR3-negative and CXCR3-positive naive CD8 T cells. TCRdb re-called the 5' RACE reads; one entry per CDR3 protein, DNA not given. This table holds 5,500 to 6,000 distinct CDR3 sequences. The sample taken for sequencing was naive CXCR3+ CD8+ T cells from blood. The source of these receptors is a human donor in good health. Some clones in this sample may be carry-over from other donors' samples. Both conserved end residues are part of each CDR3. The order of the fields is V gene, J gene, clone size, CDR3 protein. Rows may omit the clone size; those that give it use once, few, many or a size class.

V: TRBV5-6; J: TRBJ2-1; size: medium-sized; CDR3: CASSTRAAYNEQFF
V: TRBV7-9; J: TRBJ2-1; size: .; CDR3: CASSLGTSGSYNEQFF
V: TRBV7-8; J: TRBJ2-1; size: .; CDR3: CASSLEREVNNEQFF
V: TRBV28; J: TRBJ2-1; size: medium-sized; CDR3: CASSLYQGQGDGTSPTWEQFF
V: TRBV7-6; J: TRBJ2-5; size: .; CDR3: CASSLAPDRLQETQYF
V: TRBV28; J: TRBJ2-1; size: .; CDR3: CASSLLAGVVGSYNEQFF
V: TRBV29-1; J: TRBJ2-5; size: medium-sized; CDR3: CSVEDLLAGAETQYF
V: TRBV9; J: TRBJ2-2; size: .; CDR3: CASSANPSGRGTTGELFFF
V: TRBV3-1; J: TRBJ1-1; size: .; CDR3: CASSPRTGTLNTEAFF
V: TRBV7-3; J: TRBJ2-7; size: .; CDR3: CASSLSSGQTEQYF
V: TRBV20-1; J: TRBJ2-1; size: medium-sized; CDR3: CSANPGTGGFNEQFF
V: TRBV4-3; J: TRBJ2-2; size: .; CDR3: CASSQDSGGPDTGELFF
V: TRBV7-2; J: TRBJ2-7; size: .; CDR3: CASSLTSSWAHEQYF
V: TRBV6-1; J: TRBJ2-3; size: .; CDR3: CASSERPALAAYFTDTQYF
V: TRBV10-3; J: TRBJ2-1; size: medium-sized; CDR3: CAISEMWEPYNEQFF
V: TRBV2; J: TRBJ2-6; size: .; CDR3: CASRTVTGLVSGANVLTF
V: TRBV9; J: TRBJ2-1; size: .; CDR3: CASSSRYNEQFF
V: TRBV20-1; J: TRBJ2-5; size: .; CDR3: CSARDSYRDRVETQYF
V: TRBV28; J: TRBJ1-5; size: .; CDR3: CASSFPEDRGPSNQPQHF
V: TRBV7-3; J: TRBJ2-3; size: medium-sized; CDR3: CASSLTSGRGDTQYF
V: TRBV7-9; J: TRBJ1-1; size: .; CDR3: CASSSVGQAFEAFF
V: TRBV7-2; J: TRBJ1-2; size: .; CDR3: CASSLSTNYGYTF
V: TRBV28; J: TRBJ2-7; size: .; CDR3: CASSLRLADFSYEQYF
V: TRBV25-1; J: TRBJ2-7; size: .; CDR3: CASIASDRPVSEQYF
V: TRBV28; J: TRBJ2-3; size: .; CDR3: CASRETSPTDTQYF
V: TRBV7-6; J: TRBJ2-1; size: .; CDR3: CASSSDSFKEQFF
V: TRBV29-1; J: TRBJ2-1; size: .; CDR3: CSVGRGLAAEQFF
V: TRBV20-1; J: TRBJ2-7; size: medium-sized; CDR3: CSARPRSSYEQYF
V: TRBV29-1; J: TRBJ2-1; size: .; CDR3: CSVEDPGTGINEQFF
V: TRBV5-6; J: TRBJ2-1; size: .; CDR3: CASSLTWNEQFF
V: TRBV23-1; J: TRBJ1-2; size: .; CDR3: CASSQSGGRLDYGYTF
V: TRBV4-2; J: TRBJ2-7; size: .; CDR3: CASSPEGEGVTDYEQYF
V: TRBV4-1; J: TRBJ2-1; size: .; CDR3: CASSPRLAEAEQFF
V: TRBV4-3; J: TRBJ2-3; size: .; CDR3: CASSQDTLATDTQYF
V: TRBV23-1; J: TRBJ2-7; size: .; CDR3: CASSQPDCYRGSSTPTYEQYF
V: TRBV29-1; J: TRBJ2-7; size: .; CDR3: CSVAGLADTYEQYF
V: TRBV2; J: TRBJ2-1; size: .; CDR3: CASSDGGNEQFF
V: TRBV3-1; J: TRBJ2-4; size: .; CDR3: CASSQGVSRDTSLDIQYF
V: TRBV29-1; J: TRBJ2-7; size: .; CDR3: CSVVSQSYEQYF
V: TRBV19; J: TRBJ1-1; size: .; CDR3: CASSPTGQGTEAFF
V: TRBV13; J: TRBJ1-5; size: .; CDR3: CASSPGPTQPQHF
V: TRBV25-1; J: TRBJ1-2; size: medium-sized; CDR3: CASSEGTGDWDGYTF
V: TRBV4-1; J: TRBJ2-1; size: .; CDR3: CASSQLPKEVIHNEQFF
V: TRBV6-5; J: TRBJ1-2; size: medium-sized; CDR3: CASSYYQGANYGYTF
V: TRBV28; J: TRBJ2-7; size: .; CDR3: CASTRSAGNSYEQYF
V: TRBV6-1; J: TRBJ1-3; size: .; CDR3: CASSIGRTSGNTIYF
V: TRBV29-1; J: TRBJ2-7; size: .; CDR3: CSVVNTVRSSYEQYF
V: TRBV29-1; J: TRBJ1-2; size: .; CDR3: CSAAQGLAVNGYTF
V: TRBV29-1; J: TRBJ1-2; size: .; CDR3: CSVDKTGAVGGYTF
V: TRBV29-1; J: TRBJ2-4; size: medium-sized; CDR3: CSVMTGAKNIQYF
V: TRBV6-5; J: TRBJ1-2; size: medium-sized; CDR3: CASSYSIETSYGYTF
V: TRBV10-3; J: TRBJ2-7; size: .; CDR3: CAIRDSLGYEQYF
V: TRBV29-1; J: TRBJ2-7; size: medium-sized; CDR3: CSVEWRDSYEQYF
V: TRBV12-3/TRBV12-4; J: TRBJ2-2; size: .; CDR3: CASSTWDLNTGELFF
V: TRBV7-8; J: TRBJ2-1; size: medium-sized; CDR3: CASSEYRDREDNEQFF
V: TRBV21-1; J: TRBJ1-1; size: medium-sized; CDR3: CASSDPTQGAGTFF
V: TRBV7-9; J: TRBJ1-6; size: .; CDR3: CASSPSTNSPLHF
V: TRBV12-3/TRBV12-4; J: TRBJ2-7; size: .; CDR3: CASTPGGGEQYF
V: TRBV29-1; J: TRBJ2-2; size: .; CDR3: CSVDREGTGELFF
V: TRBV29-1; J: TRBJ2-3; size: .; CDR3: CSGYEGREGAF